These T cell receptor beta chains were read from a single sample in a study of T cells after yellow fever vaccination. MiXCR was run by TCRdb on the 5' RACE reads, yielding one entry per CDR3 protein. The data contain some 130,000 distinct CDR3 sequences, under 7% of them singletons. The source material was CD4+ T cells sorted from PBMCs, sampled 10 days after the yellow fever booster vaccination. The receptors stem from a man aged 25-45 years who received the YFV17D yellow fever vaccine. CDR3s include the opening cysteine and the closing phenylalanine or tryptophan. Each record gives: D gene, V gene, clone size, J gene, CDR3 DNA, CDR3 protein. The D gene is left open where the match is weak. Clone size is shown for a subset of rows, as once, few, many or a class of expanded clone.

d_gene: TRBD2; v_gene: TRBV29-1; abundance: many; j_gene: TRBJ2-7; CDR3nt: TGCAGCGTTGAATGGCGGGAGGGTAAGCCCTACGAGCAGTACTTC; CDR3aa: CSVEWREGKPYEQYF
d_gene: TRBD1; v_gene: TRBV28; abundance: many; j_gene: TRBJ2-1; CDR3nt: TGTGCCAGCAGTGGGACAGGGCGCTACAATGAGCAGTTCTTC; CDR3aa: CASSGTGRYNEQFF
d_gene: TRBD1; v_gene: TRBV7-2; abundance: many; j_gene: TRBJ2-7; CDR3nt: TGTGCCAGCAGCCCGAGGACAGGGCCTTTAGAAGAGCAGTACTTC; CDR3aa: CASSPRTGPLEEQYF
d_gene: TRBD1; v_gene: TRBV10-3; abundance: many; j_gene: TRBJ2-6; CDR3nt: TGTGCCATCAGTGGGGGACAGGGGGCGAGAGGGGCCAACGTCCTGACTTTC; CDR3aa: CAISGGQGARGANVLTF
d_gene: NA; v_gene: TRBV7-2; abundance: many; j_gene: TRBJ2-7; CDR3nt: TGTGCCAGCAGCACACAGGGGGGGACCTACGAGCAGTACTTC; CDR3aa: CASSTQGGTYEQYF
d_gene: NA; v_gene: TRBV12-3/TRBV12-4; abundance: many; j_gene: TRBJ2-5; CDR3nt: TGTGCCAGCAGTTTGATCGGGGGGCCGAATGGGGAGACCCAGTACTTC; CDR3aa: CASSLIGGPNGETQYF
d_gene: NA; v_gene: TRBV10-3; abundance: many; j_gene: TRBJ1-2; CDR3nt: TGTGCCGCCCGGGACAACTATGGCTACACCTTC; CDR3aa: CAARDNYGYTF
d_gene: NA; v_gene: TRBV6-2/TRBV6-3; abundance: many; j_gene: TRBJ2-2; CDR3nt: TGTGCCACCCGCCTCAGACCGAACACCGGGGAGCTGTTTTTT; CDR3aa: CATRLRPNTGELFF
d_gene: NA; v_gene: TRBV28; abundance: many; j_gene: TRBJ1-4; CDR3nt: TGTGCCAGCAGTGCCCGACAGTTACTACCGTTTTTT; CDR3aa: CASSARQLLPFF
d_gene: NA; v_gene: TRBV18; abundance: NA; j_gene: TRBJ1-2; CDR3nt: TGTGCCAGCTCAAGGACGGCGGCTAACTATGGCCACACCTTC; CDR3aa: CASSRTAANYGHTF
d_gene: NA; v_gene: TRBV19; abundance: NA; j_gene: TRBJ2-7; CDR3nt: TGTGCCAGTAGCCACGGGTTTGGCGGGATCTACGAGCAGTACTTC; CDR3aa: CASSHGFGGIYEQYF
d_gene: NA; v_gene: TRBV10-3; abundance: few; j_gene: TRBJ2-7; CDR3nt: TGTGCCATCAGCGGTGGGGAACCAACGCAGTACTTC; CDR3aa: CAISGGEPTQYF
d_gene: NA; v_gene: TRBV7-9; abundance: many; j_gene: TRBJ1-2; CDR3nt: TGTGCCAGCAGCCTTTCAGGGAGCTACACCTTC; CDR3aa: CASSLSGSYTF
d_gene: TRBD2; v_gene: TRBV20-1; abundance: NA; j_gene: TRBJ2-3; CDR3nt: TGCTGTGCTAGTACTAGCGGGAGATATGGAAGCACAGATACGCAGTATTTT; CDR3aa: CCASTSGRYGSTDTQYF
d_gene: TRBD1; v_gene: TRBV7-9; abundance: many; j_gene: TRBJ1-1; CDR3nt: TGTGCCAGCAGCCCCACCGGGACAGGGGGCGAAGCTTTCTTT; CDR3aa: CASSPTGTGGEAFF
d_gene: TRBD2; v_gene: TRBV3-1; abundance: many; j_gene: TRBJ2-3; CDR3nt: TGTGCCAGCACCCCCGGGACTAGTTACCTGGATACGCAGTATTTT; CDR3aa: CASTPGTSYLDTQYF